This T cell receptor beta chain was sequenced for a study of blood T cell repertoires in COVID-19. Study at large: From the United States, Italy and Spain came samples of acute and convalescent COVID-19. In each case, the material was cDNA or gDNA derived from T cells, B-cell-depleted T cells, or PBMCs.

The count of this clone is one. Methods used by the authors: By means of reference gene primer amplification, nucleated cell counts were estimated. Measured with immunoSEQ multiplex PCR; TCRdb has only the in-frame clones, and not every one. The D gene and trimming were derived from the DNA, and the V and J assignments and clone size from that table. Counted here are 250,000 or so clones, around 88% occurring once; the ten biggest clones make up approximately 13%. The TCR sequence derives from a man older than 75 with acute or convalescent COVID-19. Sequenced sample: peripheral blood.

CDR3 coding DNA: TGTGCCAGCAGGAAGCCGAGCTATGGCTACACCTTC. This sequence encodes CASRKPSYGYTF. J is TRBJ1-2 and V is TRBV6-5; D not resolved. Germline CDR1 reads MNHEY; CDR2 reads SVGAGI. The CDR3 is 12 amino acids. The V end lost 6 bases, the J end lost 4 bases, and 9 bases lay between the germline ends.